Following are 28 T cell receptor beta chains from one sample sequenced in a study of shared clonotypes between healthy human individuals. CD45RO-negative cells were positively selected for CCR7, leaving out terminally differentiated effector memory CD45RA+ cells. This table comes from immunoSEQ multiplex PCR, and its TCRdb copy is limited to in-frame clones, with some not included. The table lists about 680,000 clones, 92% of them singletons. Sequencing used naive CD8+ T cells sorted from blood. These receptor sequences come from a young man in good health.

In regard to this clone: Additional DNA sequences in this sample encode the identical CDR3. The chain has TRBV4-3 and TRBJ2-1, with D perhaps TRBD2 (5 bases). The CDR3 is 15 residues long. The V gene lost 1 base and the J gene lost 1 base, with 8 bases spanning the gap. Germline lookup yields CDR1 LGHNA and CDR2 YSLEER. The CDR3 sequence is CASSQGESSYNEQFF. Here the CDR3 DNA reads TGCGCCAGCAGCCAAGGGGAGAGTTCCTACAATGAGCAGTTCTTC.

This clone is a singleton in its sample. CDR3 region: CASSVAPDPNTGELFF. CDR3 sequence (DNA): TGTGCCAGCAGCGTAGCCCCAGACCCGAACACCGGGGAGCTGTTTTTT. V is TRBV9 and J is TRBJ2-2; D uncertain. The germline V gene encodes CDR1 SGDLS and CDR2 YYNGEE. V lost 0 bases and J lost 0, with 9 bases in between. The CDR3 extends over 16 amino acids.

The rearrangement joins TRBV7-9 to TRBJ2-1; 10 nucleotides match TRBD2. The CDR3 runs to 18 residues. V shed 2 bases and J 8 bases; nucleotides not matched to a gene: 15. Germline CDR1 SEHNR, CDR2 FQNEAQ (reference sequence). For the CDR3, the DNA is TGTGCCAGCAGCTTAAGGTCCCCCTCTAGCGGGAGAGTCTATGAGCAGTTCTTC. It encodes CASSLRSPSSGRVYEQFF.

This rearrangement joins TRBV10-1 to TRBJ2-1; 9 bases fit TRBD1. CDR3 length equals 14 residues. CDR1 and CDR2 (germline): WNHNN, SYGVQD (reference sequence). The V and J ends lost 9 bases and 8 bases, in that order; junction bases with no gene match: 11. The CDR3 loop is CASTRTGEGDEQFF. CDR3 sequence (DNA): TGCGCCAGTACGAGGACAGGGGAGGGGGATGAGCAGTTCTTC.

This clone showed up just once. The chain joins TRBV12-2 to TRBJ2-3; TRBD2 was called by the table and not checked on the DNA. TRBV12-2 is a pseudogene segment. The CDR3 has 16 amino acids. CDR3 DNA: TGTGCAAGTCGCTTCGGACTAGCGGGACCGACAGATACGCAGTATTTT. Protein product: CASRFGLAGPTDTQYF.

This clone was found many times. The V gene is TRBV7-9, the J gene TRBJ2-5, with a possible D match to TRBD2 (5 bases). V lost 5 bases, J lost 2 bases, and 12 bases lay in between. Germline CDR1 is SEHNR and CDR2 is FQNEAQ (reference sequence). The CDR3 contains 14 residues. CDR3 amino acids: CASSPRAQQETQYF. The CDR3, as DNA: TGTGCCAGCAGCCCGAGGGCCCAGCAAGAGACCCAGTACTTC.

The V gene is TRBV27, the J gene TRBJ1-5; D is perhaps TRBD1 (5 bases). The CDR3 runs to 16 residues. Germline CDR1 reads MNHEY; CDR2 reads SMNVEV (reference sequence). V was trimmed by 4 bases and J by 1 base, leaving 14 bases between them. The CDR3 here is CASSSTPWGSNQPQHF. CDR3 bases: TGTGCCAGCAGTTCTACCCCCTGGGGCAGCAATCAGCCCCAGCATTTT.

This rearrangement joins TRBV13 to TRBJ1-1; unclear D gene. V was pared by 2 bases and J by 2 bases, with 12 bases between. CDR1 and CDR2 from the germline V gene are PRHDT and FYEKMQ (reference sequence). There are 15 residues in the CDR3. This CDR3 reads CASSLTRLLNTEAFF. The CDR3 coding sequence is TGTGCCAGCAGCTTAACGAGACTTCTAAACACTGAAGCTTTCTTT.

In regard to this clone: Other DNA sequences in this sample translate to the same CDR3. The chain combines TRBV19 with TRBJ2-7; TRBD1 agrees at 9 bases. This CDR3 spans 15 amino acids. The V gene's germline CDR1 is LNHDA and CDR2 SQIVND (reference sequence). V trimming: 2 bases; J trimming: 2 bases; junction bases outside the gene matches: 4. The CDR3 sequence is CASSITGTGTYEQYF. In DNA form, the CDR3 reads TGTGCCAGTAGTATAACCGGGACAGGGACCTACGAGCAGTACTTC.

The chain carries TRBV5-4 and TRBJ2-2; no firm D call. The CDR3 spans 11 residues. Germline V gene lookup returns CDR1 SGHNT and CDR2 YYREEE (reference sequence). V was trimmed by 1 base and J by 10 bases, leaving 5 bases between them. DNA of the CDR3: TGTGCCAGCAGCTTGCTCGAGGAGCTGTTTTTT. This translates into CASSLLEELFF.

The rearrangement uses TRBV7-8 and TRBJ2-2; D is possibly TRBD2 (6 bases). V lost 5 bases to trimming and J lost 4 bases, with 14 bases between them. The CDR3 has 15 amino acids. Germline V gene lookup returns CDR1 SGHVS and CDR2 FQNEAQ. The CDR3 loop reads CASSPGLERTGELFF. In nucleotides, the CDR3 is TGTGCCAGCAGCCCGGGACTGGAACGCACCGGGGAGCTGTTTTTT. The full variable domain, with the rest looked up from reference TRBV7-8 and TRBJ2-2, is GAGVSQSPRYKVAKRGQDVALRCDPISGHVSLFWYQQALGQGPEFLTYFQNEAQLDKSGLPSDRFFAERPEGSVSTLKIQRTQQEDSAVYLCASSPGLERTGELFFGEGSRLTVL.

The chain uses TRBV5-1 and TRBJ2-5; D possibly matches TRBD1 or TRBD2 (5 bases each). CDR3 length: 15 amino acids. The germline V gene encodes CDR1 SGHRS and CDR2 YFSETQ. V shed 4 bases and J shed 5 bases, with 18 bases lying between them. The CDR3 bases are TGCGCCAGCAGCAAATCCGGGACCCCCGGGGAGACCCAGTACTTC. Residues: CASSKSGTPGETQYF.

This rearrangement joins TRBV7-9 to TRBJ2-7; 14 bases match TRBD2. Germline assignment: CDR1 SEHNR and CDR2 FQNEAQ (reference sequence). The V and J ends lost 5 bases and 2 bases, in that order; junction bases with no gene match: 11. CDR3 size: 18 residues. The DNA of the CDR3 is TGTGCCAGCAGCCCCCAGGCGGGACTAGCGGGGGACCCCTACGAGCAGTACTTC. Translating it yields CASSPQAGLAGDPYEQYF.

The J gene is TRBJ2-4, the V gene TRBV7-9; no firm D call. The germline CDR1 and CDR2 sequences are SEHNR and FQNEAQ (reference sequence). V lost 3 bases and J lost 10, with 13 bases in between. The CDR3 length is 13 residues. CDR3 loop: CASSFLAEQIQYF. Here the CDR3 DNA reads TGTGCCAGCAGCTTTTTGGCCGAACAGATTCAGTACTTC.

This chain links TRBV15 with TRBJ2-1; D is ambiguous. Germline V gene sequence: CDR1 LNHNV, CDR2 YYDKDF (reference sequence). The CDR3 is 12 amino acids. The V end lost 5 bases, the J end lost 7 bases, and 9 bases lay between the germline ends. As DNA, the CDR3 is TGTGCCACCAGCGTCCCCGGGAATGAGCAGTTCTTC. This codes for CATSVPGNEQFF.

The V call is TRBV18, the J call TRBJ2-1; 9 positions match TRBD2. Looked up from germline, CDR1 is KGHSH and CDR2 is LQKENI. The length of the CDR3 is 17 residues. The ends lost 2 bases at V and 7 bases at J; junction bases unmatched: 12. CDR3 sequence: CASSPVVGSGSGNEQFF. CDR3 DNA: TGTGCCAGCTCACCAGTGGTAGGTAGCGGGAGCGGGAATGAGCAGTTCTTC.

The gene calls are TRBV27 and TRBJ2-7; 9 bases are a match to TRBD2. The CDR3 has 14 residues. V lost 6 bases, J lost 4 bases, and 7 bases stayed unmatched. Germline V CDR1 and CDR2: MNHEY, SMNVEV (reference sequence). Here the CDR3 DNA reads TGTGCCAGCAGCCCGGGACTAGCAGATTACGAGCAGTACTTC. This encodes CASSPGLADYEQYF.

The chain uses TRBV28 and TRBJ2-7; D unclear. This CDR3 has 14 residues. Trimming removed 3 bases at V and 2 bases at J, with 11 bases between. Germline CDR1 and CDR2: MDHEN and SYDVKM. CDR3 DNA sequence: TGTGCCAGCAGTTTGAAGTACAGAACCTACGAGCAGTACTTC. Protein sequence: CASSLKYRTYEQYF. The full variable domain, completed using reference TRBV28 and TRBJ2-7, is DVKVTQSSRYLVKRTGEKVFLECVQDMDHENMFWYRQDPGLGLRLIYFSYDVKMKEKGDIPEGYSVSREKKERFSLILESASTNQTSMYLCASSLKYRTYEQYFGPGTRLTVT.

The chain employs TRBV5-1 and TRBJ2-7, with D unclear. V was shortened by 0 bases and J by 4 bases, with 8 bases between the two germline ends. The CDR3 is made up of 13 amino acids. Germline V gene data show CDR1 as SGHRS and CDR2 as YFSETQ. The CDR3 region is CASSLVSGYEQYF. CDR3 nucleotide sequence: TGCGCCAGCAGCTTGGTTTCCGGGTACGAGCAGTACTTC.

The V call is TRBV7-9, the J call TRBJ2-7; no definite D call. Germline CDR1 is SEHNR and CDR2 is FQNEAQ (reference sequence). Trimming removed 4 bases from V and 7 bases from J, with 14 bases in between. There are 13 residues in the CDR3. The CDR3 reads CASSSSAGPEQYF. CDR3 bases: TGTGCCAGCAGCTCCTCAGCCGGCCCTGAGCAGTACTTC.

This clone was recorded a few times. V usage is TRBV13 and J usage is TRBJ2-7, with 8 bases aligning to TRBD2. V was clipped by 5 bases and J by 3 bases; unmatched bases: 6. The CDR3 extends over 14 amino acids. The V gene's germline CDR1 is PRHDT and CDR2 FYEKMQ (reference sequence). The CDR3 DNA sequence: TGTGCCAGCAGCCCGGGACTAGTTGACTACGAGCAGTACTTC. Translating gives CASSPGLVDYEQYF.

The chain couples TRBV19 to TRBJ1-1; 8 bases are a match to TRBD1. Germline loops: CDR1 LNHDA, CDR2 SQIVND (reference sequence). The CDR3 covers 15 residues. Unmatched junction bases numbered 7, after V lost 7 bases and J lost 0 bases. The CDR3 loop is CASTFGQGMNTEAFF. In DNA form, the CDR3 reads TGTGCCAGTACCTTCGGACAGGGCATGAACACTGAAGCTTTCTTT.

The rearrangement uses TRBV5-1 and TRBJ2-7; 8 nucleotides align to TRBD2. Unmatched junction bases numbered 14, after V lost 3 bases and J lost 3 bases. From germline, CDR1 is SGHRS and CDR2 YFSETQ. There are 17 residues in the CDR3. CDR3 nucleotides: TGCGCCAGCAGCTCCTTCATAGCGGGACCTGGCCTCTACGAGCAGTACTTC. Residues: CASSSFIAGPGLYEQYF.

The V gene is TRBV19, the J gene TRBJ1-1, with D hard to call. The CDR3 extends over 13 amino acids. CDR1 is LNHDA and CDR2 is SQIVND in the germline V gene (reference sequence). Trimming took 5 bases from V and 1 from J, leaving 8 bases between them. CDR3 sequence: CASSQEWNTEAFF. CDR3 bases: TGTGCCAGTAGTCAAGAATGGAACACTGAAGCTTTCTTT.

V is TRBV25-1 and J is TRBJ1-1; no clear D gene. The V gene lost 2 bases and the J gene lost 4 bases, with 8 bases spanning the gap. CDR3 length: 13 amino acids. CDR1 and CDR2 from the germline V gene are MGHDK and SYGVNS. The CDR3 DNA reads as TGTGCCAGCAGTGAACAGCTCGGCACTGAAGCTTTCTTT. Translating it yields CASSEQLGTEAFF.

The chain carries TRBV9 and TRBJ2-1; 7 positions match TRBD2. Trimming took 0 bases from V and 4 from J; bases not matched to a gene: 10. The CDR3 sequence is 17 residues long. In germline, CDR1 is SGDLS, CDR2 YYNGEE. CDR3 in amino acids: CASSVGEGPGSYNEQFF. The CDR3 DNA reads as TGTGCCAGCAGCGTAGGGGAGGGGCCGGGGTCATACAATGAGCAGTTCTTC.

CDR3 sequence (DNA): TGTGCCAGCAGCCCGGGGGGCACTGAAGCTTTCTTT. This gives the protein CASSPGGTEAFF. The chain recombines TRBV5-4 with TRBJ1-1, with D possibly TRBD1 on 5 matching bases. The CDR3 covers 12 residues. Trimming removed 4 bases from V and 4 bases from J, with 8 bases in between. Germline loops: CDR1 SGHNT, CDR2 YYREEE (reference sequence).

This chain joins TRBV28 and TRBJ2-2, with D unresolved. Germline V gene data show CDR1 as MDHEN and CDR2 as SYDVKM. The CDR3 length is 12 residues. V was pared by 5 bases and J by 6 bases, with 7 bases between. This chain's CDR3 is CASSPYAGELFF. CDR3 DNA sequence: TGTGCCAGCAGTCCCTATGCCGGGGAGCTGTTTTTT. Drawing the rest from reference TRBV28 and TRBJ2-2, the complete variable domain is DVKVTQSSRYLVKRTGEKVFLECVQDMDHENMFWYRQDPGLGLRLIYFSYDVKMKEKGDIPEGYSVSREKKERFSLILESASTNQTSMYLCASSPYAGELFFGEGSRLTVL.